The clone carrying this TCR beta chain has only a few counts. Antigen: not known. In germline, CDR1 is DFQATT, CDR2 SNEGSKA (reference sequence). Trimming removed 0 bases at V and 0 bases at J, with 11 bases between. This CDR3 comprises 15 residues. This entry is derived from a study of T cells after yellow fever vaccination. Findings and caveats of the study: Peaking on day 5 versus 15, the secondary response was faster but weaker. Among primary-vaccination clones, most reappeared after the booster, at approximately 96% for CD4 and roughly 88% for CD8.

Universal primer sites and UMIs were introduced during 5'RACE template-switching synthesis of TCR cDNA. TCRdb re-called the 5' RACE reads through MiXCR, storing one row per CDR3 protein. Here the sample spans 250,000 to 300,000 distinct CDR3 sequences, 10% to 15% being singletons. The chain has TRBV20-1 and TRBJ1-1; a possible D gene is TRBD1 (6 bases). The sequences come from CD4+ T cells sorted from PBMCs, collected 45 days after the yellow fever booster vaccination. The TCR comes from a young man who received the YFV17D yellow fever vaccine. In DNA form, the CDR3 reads TGCAGTGCTAGAGAAGGGGGGAATATGAACACTGAAGCTTTCTTT. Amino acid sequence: CSAREGGNMNTEAFF.